The rows below give T cell receptor beta chains drawn from one sample of a study of persistence of HIV-infected CD4 T cells. Assay used: immunoSEQ multiplex PCR; TCRdb lists only in-frame clones, some missing. The profile shows about 30,000 clones, less than 75% of them singletons. No antigen has been identified for these receptors. The sample was CD4+ T cells sorted from PBMCs after roughly 18-hour stimulation, taken from a patient who received antiretroviral therapy. The source is an adult man with HIV who was CMV-seropositive. The CDR3 runs from the conserved cysteine through the conserved F or W. A D gene is named only where the DNA matches it firmly. Clone size is stated in some rows and not others, as once, few, many or a class when expanded.

TRBJ1-1 | once | NA | TRBV3-1/TRBV3-2 | 15 | CASSQGGGQSTEAFF
TRBJ1-2 | NA | NA | TRBV27 | 15 | CASSSADGSSYGYTF
TRBJ1-5 | NA | TRBD1 | TRBV6-1 | 16 | CASSATDRGGNQPQHF
TRBJ1-2 | NA | TRBD1 | TRBV9 | 14 | CASSVQGEDYGYTF
TRBJ2-3 | few | TRBD2 | TRBV4-2 | 14 | CASYGGANTDTQYF
TRBJ1-5 | NA | NA | TRBV2 | 13 | CASRGDGNQPQHF
TRBJ2-5 | NA | TRBD2 | TRBV5-1 | 16 | CASSLVSGGLQETQYF
TRBJ1-1 | NA | TRBD1 | TRBV19 | 13 | CAVDRGPNTEAFF
TRBJ2-2 | NA | NA | TRBV10-3 | 12 | CAISDTTGELFF
TRBJ1-1 | few | NA | TRBV23-1 | 17 | CASSQSLAHLMGTEAFF
TRBJ1-1 | NA | NA | TRBV19 | 14 | CASYSDRPNTEAFF
TRBJ2-2 | NA | TRBD1 | TRBV10-1 | 15 | CASSDGTANTGELFF
TRBJ1-2 | NA | TRBD1 | TRBV30 | 14 | CAWRVWDSEYGYTF
TRBJ2-5 | few | NA | TRBV7-3 | 13 | CASSLVPSETQYF
TRBJ1-4 | once | NA | TRBV27 | 13 | CASSFSTNEKLFF
TRBJ1-4 | few | NA | TRBV12-3/TRBV12-4 | 13 | CASSLGSGEKLFF
TRBJ1-5 | NA | NA | TRBV12-3/TRBV12-4 | 13 | CATQQGPNQPQHF
TRBJ1-1 | medium-sized | NA | TRBV18 | 15 | CASSPSGGGGTEAFF
TRBJ2-7 | NA | TRBD1 | TRBV7-6 | 13 | CASSLDRGNEQYF
TRBJ1-6 | NA | NA | TRBV27 | 16 | CASSSSPISWNSPLHF
TRBJ2-3 | NA | NA | TRBV6-5 | 15 | CASSYSARRPDTQYF
TRBJ2-7 | NA | TRBD2 | TRBV18 | 16 | CASSPPGAGGLHEQYF
TRBJ1-2 | NA | NA | TRBV28 | 11 | CASSWGGGYTF